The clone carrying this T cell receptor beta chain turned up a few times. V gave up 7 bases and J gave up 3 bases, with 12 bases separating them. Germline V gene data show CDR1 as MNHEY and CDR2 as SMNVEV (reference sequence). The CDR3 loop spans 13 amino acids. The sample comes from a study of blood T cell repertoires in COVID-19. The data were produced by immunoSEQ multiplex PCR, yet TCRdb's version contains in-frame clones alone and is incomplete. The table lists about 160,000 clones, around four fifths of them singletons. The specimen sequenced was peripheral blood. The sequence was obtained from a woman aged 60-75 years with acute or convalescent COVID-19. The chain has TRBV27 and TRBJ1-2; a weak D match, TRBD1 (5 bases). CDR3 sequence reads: CASKPQEYYGYTF. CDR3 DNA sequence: TGTGCCAGCAAACCACAGGAATACTATGGCTACACCTTC.